The next 3 T cell receptor beta chains were all read from a single sample in a study of blood T cell repertoires in COVID-19 (dated by TCRdb to 2018 to 2020). Libraries were constructed by the immunoSEQ multiplex PCR assay. The source is immuneACCESS, and TCRdb retained only in-frame sequences with V and J called. Part of the clones is not carried over; for the studies checked, unresolved V genes explain less than half of this, and the remainder is unexplained. This sample holds hundreds of thousands of clones; over 75% were observed only once. Clones ranked in the top ten supply approximately 9.8% of the sample. Sequencing input: PBMCs or T cells enriched from blood (not recorded which). The origin of the receptors is a woman between 35 and 50 years old who had recovered from COVID-19.

Points on this clone: Additional DNA sequences in this sample encode the identical CDR3. The V and J genes are TRBV6-2 or TRBV6-3 and TRBJ1-1; D not certain. The CDR3 spans 14 residues. V was clipped by 0 bases and J by 3 bases, with 8 bases between them. Germline CDR1 MNHEY, CDR2 SVGEGT. The CDR3 coding sequence is TGTGCCAGCAGTTACTCCGGTTCTTACACTGAAGCTTTCTTT. This encodes CASSYSGSYTEAFF.

The rearrangement uses TRBV6-5 and TRBJ2-1; 9 nucleotides agree with TRBD1. In germline, CDR1 is MNHEY, CDR2 SVGAGI. The CDR3 loop spans 15 amino acids. The V and J ends lost 2 bases and 6 bases, in that order; junction bases with no gene match: 5. The CDR3 here is CASSYVGTGRNEQFF. CDR3 DNA: TGTGCCAGCAGTTACGTCGGGACAGGGCGCAATGAGCAGTTCTTC.

V gene TRBV10-3 combines with J gene TRBJ2-1; TRBD2 matches 10 bases. CDR1 and CDR2 from the germline V gene are ENHRY and SYGVKD. This CDR3 spans 16 amino acids. J was trimmed by 9 bases and V by 8 bases; bases with no gene match: 16. The CDR3 coding sequence is TGTGCCATCGGGGAAGCCCTAGCGGGGGTGCGACGTGAGCAGTTCTTC. It yields the protein CAIGEALAGVRREQFF.